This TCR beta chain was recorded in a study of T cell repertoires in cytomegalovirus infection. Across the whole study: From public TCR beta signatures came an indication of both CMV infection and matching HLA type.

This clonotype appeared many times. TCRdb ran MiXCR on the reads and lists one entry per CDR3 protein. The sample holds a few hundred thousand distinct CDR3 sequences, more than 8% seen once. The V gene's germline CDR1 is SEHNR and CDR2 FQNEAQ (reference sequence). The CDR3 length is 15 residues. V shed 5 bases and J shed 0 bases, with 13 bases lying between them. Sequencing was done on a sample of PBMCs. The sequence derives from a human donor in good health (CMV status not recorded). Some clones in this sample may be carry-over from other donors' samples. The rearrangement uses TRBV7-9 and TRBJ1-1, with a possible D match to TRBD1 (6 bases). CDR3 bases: TGTGCCAGCAGCCCTCCGACAGGCATGAACACTGAAGCTTTCTTT. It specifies CASSPPTGMNTEAFF.